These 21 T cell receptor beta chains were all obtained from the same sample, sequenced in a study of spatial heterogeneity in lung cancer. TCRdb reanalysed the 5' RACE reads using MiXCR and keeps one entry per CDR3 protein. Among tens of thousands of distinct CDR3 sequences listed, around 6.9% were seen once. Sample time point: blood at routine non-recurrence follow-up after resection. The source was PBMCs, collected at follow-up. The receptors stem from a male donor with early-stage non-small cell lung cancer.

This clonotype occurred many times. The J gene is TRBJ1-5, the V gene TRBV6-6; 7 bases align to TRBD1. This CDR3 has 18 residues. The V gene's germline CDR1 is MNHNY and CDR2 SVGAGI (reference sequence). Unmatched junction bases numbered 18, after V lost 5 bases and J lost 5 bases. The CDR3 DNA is TGTGCCAGCAGTCCTATTCAATCAACAGGGGAGCGGTATCAGCCCCAGCATTTT. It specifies CASSPIQSTGERYQPQHF.

The CDR3 coding sequence is TGTGCCAGCAGCCGGGACGCAACTAATGAAAAACTGTTTTTT. Its translation is CASSRDATNEKLFF. V and J are TRBV9 and TRBJ1-4; perhaps TRBD1 as D (5 bases). This CDR3 is built from 14 residues. Germline V lookup: CDR1 SGDLS, CDR2 YYNGEE. Trimming took 4 bases from V and 0 from J, leaving 7 bases between them.

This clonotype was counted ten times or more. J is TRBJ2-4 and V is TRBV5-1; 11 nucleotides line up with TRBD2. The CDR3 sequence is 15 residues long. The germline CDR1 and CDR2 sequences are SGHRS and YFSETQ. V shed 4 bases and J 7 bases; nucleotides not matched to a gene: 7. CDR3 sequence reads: CASSQALAGGNIQYF. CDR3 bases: TGCGCCAGCAGCCAGGCGCTAGCGGGGGGCAACATTCAGTACTTC.

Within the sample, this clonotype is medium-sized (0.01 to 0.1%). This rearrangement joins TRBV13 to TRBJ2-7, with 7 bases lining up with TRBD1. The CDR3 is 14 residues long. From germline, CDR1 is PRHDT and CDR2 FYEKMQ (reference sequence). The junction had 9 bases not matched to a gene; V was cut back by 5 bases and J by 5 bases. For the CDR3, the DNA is TGTGCCAGCAGCGGTTTCGACAGGGCGAACGAGCAGTACTTC. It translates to CASSGFDRANEQYF.

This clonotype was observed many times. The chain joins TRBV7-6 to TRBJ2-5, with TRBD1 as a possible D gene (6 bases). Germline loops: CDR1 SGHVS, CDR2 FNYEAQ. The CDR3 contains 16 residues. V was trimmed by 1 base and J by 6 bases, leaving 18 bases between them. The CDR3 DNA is TGTGCCAGCAGCTTAGAACGGGACACCCGAATTCAGACCCAGTACTTC. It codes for CASSLERDTRIQTQYF.

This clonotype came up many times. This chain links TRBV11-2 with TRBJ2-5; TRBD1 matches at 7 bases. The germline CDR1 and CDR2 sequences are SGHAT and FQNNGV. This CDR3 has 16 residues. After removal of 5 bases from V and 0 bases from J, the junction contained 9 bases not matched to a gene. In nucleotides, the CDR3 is TGTGCCAGCAGCCCATTGGGGCAGGGGGACCAAGAGACCCAGTACTTC. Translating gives CASSPLGQGDQETQYF.

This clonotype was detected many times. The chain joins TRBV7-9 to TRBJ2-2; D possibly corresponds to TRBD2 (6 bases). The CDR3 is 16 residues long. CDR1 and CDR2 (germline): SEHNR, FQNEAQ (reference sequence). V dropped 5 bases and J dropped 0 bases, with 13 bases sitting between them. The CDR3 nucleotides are TGTGCCAGCAGCCCGCCGGGGACTTCGAACACCGGGGAGCTGTTTTTT. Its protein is CASSPPGTSNTGELFF.

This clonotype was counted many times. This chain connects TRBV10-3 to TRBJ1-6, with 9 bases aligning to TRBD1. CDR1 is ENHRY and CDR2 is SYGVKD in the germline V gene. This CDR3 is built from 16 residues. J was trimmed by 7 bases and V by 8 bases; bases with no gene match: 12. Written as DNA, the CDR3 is TGTGCCATCGGAGGGGACAGGGCCCGAACCAATTCACCCCTCCACTTT. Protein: CAIGGDRARTNSPLHF.

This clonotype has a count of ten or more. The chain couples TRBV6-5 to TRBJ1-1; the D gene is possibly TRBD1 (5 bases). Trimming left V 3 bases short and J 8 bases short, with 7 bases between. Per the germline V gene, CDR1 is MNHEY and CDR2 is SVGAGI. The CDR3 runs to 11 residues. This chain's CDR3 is CASSYEGEAFF. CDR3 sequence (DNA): TGTGCCAGCAGTTATGAGGGGGAAGCTTTCTTT.

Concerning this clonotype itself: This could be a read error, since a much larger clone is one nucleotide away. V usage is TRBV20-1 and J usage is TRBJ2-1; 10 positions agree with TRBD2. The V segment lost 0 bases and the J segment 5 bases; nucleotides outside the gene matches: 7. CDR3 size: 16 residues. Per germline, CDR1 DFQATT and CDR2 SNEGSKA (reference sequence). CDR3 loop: CSARDQLAGIHNEQFF. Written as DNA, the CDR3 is TGCAGTGCTAGAGACCAACTAGCGGGGATACACAATGAGCAGTTCTTC.

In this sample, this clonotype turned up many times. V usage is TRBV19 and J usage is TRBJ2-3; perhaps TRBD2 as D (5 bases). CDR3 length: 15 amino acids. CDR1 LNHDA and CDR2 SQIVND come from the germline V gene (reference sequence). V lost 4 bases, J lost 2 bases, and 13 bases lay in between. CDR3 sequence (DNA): TGTGCCAGTAGTAAGACCGAGGGCCTCACAGATACGCAGTATTTT. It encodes CASSKTEGLTDTQYF. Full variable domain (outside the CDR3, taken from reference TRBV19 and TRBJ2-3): DGGITQSPKYLFRKEGQNVTLSCEQNLNHDAMYWYRQDPGQGLRLIYYSQIVNDFQKGDIAEGYSVSREKKESFPLTVTSAQKNPTAFYLCASSKTEGLTDTQYFGPGTRLTVL.

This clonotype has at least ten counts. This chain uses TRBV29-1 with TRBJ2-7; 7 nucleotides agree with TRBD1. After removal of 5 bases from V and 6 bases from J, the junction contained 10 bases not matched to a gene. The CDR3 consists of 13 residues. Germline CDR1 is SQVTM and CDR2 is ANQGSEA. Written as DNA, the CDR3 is TGCAGCGTTTACGCGACAGGGACGACCGAGCAGTACTTC. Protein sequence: CSVYATGTTEQYF.

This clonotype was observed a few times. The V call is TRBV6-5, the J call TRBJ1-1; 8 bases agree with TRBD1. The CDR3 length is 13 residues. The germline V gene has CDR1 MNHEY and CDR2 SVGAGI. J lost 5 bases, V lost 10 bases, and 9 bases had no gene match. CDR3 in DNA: TGTGCCACTCAGGGGGCTCGGGGGACTGAAGCTTTCTTT. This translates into CATQGARGTEAFF.

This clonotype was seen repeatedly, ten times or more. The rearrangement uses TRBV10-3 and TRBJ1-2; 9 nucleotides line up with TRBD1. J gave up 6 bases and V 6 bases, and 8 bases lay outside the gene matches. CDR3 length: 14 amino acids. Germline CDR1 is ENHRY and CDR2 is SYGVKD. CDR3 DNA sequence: TGTGCCATCAGAGAACAGGGGGCAGGGGATGGCTACACCTTC. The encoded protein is CAIREQGAGDGYTF.

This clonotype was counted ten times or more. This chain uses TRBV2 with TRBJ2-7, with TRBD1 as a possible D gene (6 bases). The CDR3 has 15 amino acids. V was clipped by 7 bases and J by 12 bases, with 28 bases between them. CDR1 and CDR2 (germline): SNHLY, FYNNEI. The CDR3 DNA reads TGTGCCAGCACCGAGGAGCGAACAGGGATTCTGGAACGGTACTTC. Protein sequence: CASTEERTGILERYF.

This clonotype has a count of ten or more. The CDR3 nucleotides are TGTGCCAGCAGCTTAGTGGCGGAGCTCCACAATGAGCAGTTCTTC. Protein sequence: CASSLVAELHNEQFF. V usage is TRBV7-6 and J usage is TRBJ2-1; D uncertain. V lost 1 base and J lost 5, with 12 bases in between. The germline gives CDR1 SGHVS, CDR2 FNYEAQ. The CDR3 loop spans 15 amino acids. Looking up the rest from reference TRBV7-6 and TRBJ2-1 gives the full variable domain: GAGVSQSPRYKVTKRGQDVALRCDPISGHVSLYWYRQALGQGPEFLTYFNYEAQQDKSGLPNDRFSAERPEGSISTLTIQRTEQRDSAMYRCASSLVAELHNEQFFGPGTRLTVL.

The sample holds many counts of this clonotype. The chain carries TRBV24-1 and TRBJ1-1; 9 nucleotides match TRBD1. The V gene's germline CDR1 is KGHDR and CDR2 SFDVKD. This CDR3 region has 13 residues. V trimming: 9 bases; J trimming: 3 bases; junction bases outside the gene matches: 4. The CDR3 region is CATRDRADTEAFF. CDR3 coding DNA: TGTGCCACCCGGGACAGGGCGGACACTGAAGCTTTCTTT.

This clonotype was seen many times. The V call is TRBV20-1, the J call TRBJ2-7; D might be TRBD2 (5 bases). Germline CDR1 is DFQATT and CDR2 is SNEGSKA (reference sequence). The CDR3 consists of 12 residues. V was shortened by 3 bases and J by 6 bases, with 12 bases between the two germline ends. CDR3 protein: CSARSGSSEQYF. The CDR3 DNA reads TGCAGTGCTAGGTCGGGGAGTTCCGAGCAGTACTTC.

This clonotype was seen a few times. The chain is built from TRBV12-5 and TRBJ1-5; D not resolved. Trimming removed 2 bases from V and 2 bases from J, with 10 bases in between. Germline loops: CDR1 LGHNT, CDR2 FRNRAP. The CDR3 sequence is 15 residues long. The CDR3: CASGLRDLGNQPQHF. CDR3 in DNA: TGTGCTAGTGGTTTGCGCGATCTTGGCAATCAGCCCCAGCATTTT.

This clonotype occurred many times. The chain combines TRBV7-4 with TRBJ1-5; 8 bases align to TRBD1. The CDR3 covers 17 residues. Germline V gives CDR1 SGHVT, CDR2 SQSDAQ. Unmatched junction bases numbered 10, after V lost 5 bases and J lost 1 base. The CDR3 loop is CASSPSDRDESNQPQHF. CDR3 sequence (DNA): TGTGCCAGCAGCCCGTCGGACAGGGATGAAAGCAATCAGCCCCAGCATTTT.

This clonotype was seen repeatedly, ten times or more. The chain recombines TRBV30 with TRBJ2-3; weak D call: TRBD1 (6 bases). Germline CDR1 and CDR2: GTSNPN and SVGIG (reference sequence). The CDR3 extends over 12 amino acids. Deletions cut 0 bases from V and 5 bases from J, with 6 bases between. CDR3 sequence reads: CAWSVQGDTQYF. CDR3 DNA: TGTGCCTGGAGTGTACAGGGAGATACGCAGTATTTT.